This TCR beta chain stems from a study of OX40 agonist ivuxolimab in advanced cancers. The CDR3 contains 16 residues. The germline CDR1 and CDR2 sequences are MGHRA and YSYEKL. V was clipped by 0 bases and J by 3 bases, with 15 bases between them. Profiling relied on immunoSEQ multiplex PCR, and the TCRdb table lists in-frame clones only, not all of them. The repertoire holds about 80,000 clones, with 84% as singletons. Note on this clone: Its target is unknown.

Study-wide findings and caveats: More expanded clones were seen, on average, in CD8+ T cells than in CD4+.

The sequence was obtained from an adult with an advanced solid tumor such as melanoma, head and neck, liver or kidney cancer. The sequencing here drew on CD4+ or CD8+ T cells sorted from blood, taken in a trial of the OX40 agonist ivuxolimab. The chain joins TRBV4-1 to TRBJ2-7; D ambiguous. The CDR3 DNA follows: TGCGCCAGCAGCCAAGACGGCCCAGTAACGATCTACGAGCAGTACTTC. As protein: CASSQDGPVTIYEQYF.